The present T cell receptor beta chain was sequenced within a study of blood T cell repertoires in COVID-19. Study-wide context: Nucleic acid was either cDNA or gDNA, and it came from T cells, B-cell-depleted T cells, or PBMCs.

Seattle participants joined during active infection and were tracked over time. Trimming stripped 0 bases from V and 10 bases from J, with 9 bases between. CDR3 length: 12 amino acids. Germline V gives CDR1 LGHDT, CDR2 YNNKEL (reference sequence). The table came from immunoSEQ multiplex PCR; TCRdb's copy has only in-frame clones and leaves some out. The table has roughly 150,000 clones, around four fifths seen once. The TCR originated in a woman older than 75 with COVID-19, enrolled during active disease. This chain uses TRBV3-1 (or the pseudogene TRBV3-2) with TRBJ1-1; D might be TRBD1 (5 bases). The sequencing input was peripheral blood. The CDR3 sequence is CASSQEGRGAFF. DNA of the CDR3: TGTGCCAGCAGCCAAGAAGGGAGGGGAGCTTTCTTT.